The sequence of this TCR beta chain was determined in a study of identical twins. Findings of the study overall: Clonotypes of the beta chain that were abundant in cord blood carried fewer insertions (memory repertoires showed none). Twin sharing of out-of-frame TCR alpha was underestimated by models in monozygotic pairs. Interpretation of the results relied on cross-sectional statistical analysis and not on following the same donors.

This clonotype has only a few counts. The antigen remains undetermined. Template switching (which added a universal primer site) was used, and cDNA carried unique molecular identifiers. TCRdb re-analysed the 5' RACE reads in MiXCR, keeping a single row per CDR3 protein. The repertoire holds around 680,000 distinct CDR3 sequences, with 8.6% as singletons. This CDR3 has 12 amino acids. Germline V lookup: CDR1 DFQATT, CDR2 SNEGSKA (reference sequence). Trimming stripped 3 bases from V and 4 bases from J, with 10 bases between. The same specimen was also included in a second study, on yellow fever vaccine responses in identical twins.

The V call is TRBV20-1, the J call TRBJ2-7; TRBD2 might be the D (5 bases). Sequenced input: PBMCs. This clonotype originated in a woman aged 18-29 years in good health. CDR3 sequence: CSASGERYEQYF. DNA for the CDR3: TGCAGTGCTAGCGGGGAAAGGTACGAGCAGTACTTC.